This note documents a single TCR beta chain sequence. This sample stems from a study of blood T cell repertoires in COVID-19. Germline V gene sequence: CDR1 SQVTM, CDR2 ANQGSEA. Trimming at V came to 6 bases and at J to 7 bases, leaving 11 bases not matched to a gene. The CDR3 totals 13 residues. Patients from Seattle were sampled longitudinally, starting during active infection. Libraries were prepared by immunoSEQ multiplex PCR; TCRdb keeps only in-frame clonotypes and omits some of them. The profile shows 150,000 to 200,000 clones, around four fifths of them singletons. What was sequenced was peripheral blood. This clonotype originated in a woman in her seventies with COVID-19, enrolled during active disease. J is TRBJ1-2 and V is TRBV29-1; TRBD1 agrees at 7 bases. The CDR3 bases are TGCAGCGTCAGGGGACAGCCTGGCCCTGGCTACACCTTC. Translating gives CSVRGQPGPGYTF.